A single sample is the source of the 20 T cell receptor beta chains below, sequenced in a study of cytomegalovirus exposure and HLA in healthy donors. Primers included in the PCR were 60 Vbeta and 13 Jbeta primers. The table came from immunoSEQ multiplex PCR; TCRdb's copy has only in-frame clones and leaves some out. The sample lists 150,000 to 200,000 clones; around 68% were seen once. The material sequenced was PBMCs. The source is a woman aged 35 to 49 in good health and CMV-seropositive.

The chain uses TRBV19 and TRBJ2-2, with 8 nucleotides matching TRBD1. This CDR3 is built from 14 residues. J lost 1 base, V lost 6 bases, and 1 base had no gene match. From germline, CDR1 is LNHDA and CDR2 SQIVND (reference sequence). The CDR3, as DNA: TGTGCCAGTAGGGGACAGGTGAACACCGGGGAGCTGTTTTTT. Its protein product is CASRGQVNTGELFF.

J is TRBJ1-4 and V is TRBV4-3; D remains ambiguous. V lost 1 base, J lost 7 bases, and 16 bases lay in between. CDR3 length: 16 residues. In germline, CDR1 is LGHNA, CDR2 YSLEER. The CDR3 DNA follows: TGCGCCAGCAGCCAAGGGCGGCGCCCGAGCGGTGAAAAACTGTTTTTT. This translates into CASSQGRRPSGEKLFF.

This clone was found a few times. CDR3 coding DNA: TGCGCCAGCAGCTGGGGACAGGGCAGGAACAATGAGCAGTTCTTC. As protein: CASSWGQGRNNEQFF. V gene TRBV5-1 combines with J gene TRBJ2-1, with 9 bases identical to TRBD1. J lost 5 bases, V lost 3 bases, and 6 bases had no gene match. This CDR3 spans 15 amino acids. Germline CDR1 is SGHRS and CDR2 is YFSETQ. The full variable domain, completed using reference TRBV5-1 and TRBJ2-1, is KAGVTQTPRYLIKTRGQQVTLSCSPISGHRSVSWYQQTPGQGLQFLFEYFSETQRNKGNFPGRFSGRQFSNSRSEMNVSTLELGDSALYLCASSWGQGRNNEQFFGPGTRLTVL.

This clone has only a few counts. The chain carries TRBV4-2 and TRBJ1-1; 8 bases line up with TRBD1. V was pared by 0 bases and J by 2 bases, with 14 bases of the junction left unmatched. The CDR3 length is 19 residues. Germline assignment: CDR1 LGHNA and CDR2 YNFKEQ. The CDR3 sequence is CASSQDSTGAKISNTEAFF. Written as DNA, the CDR3 is TGTGCCAGCAGCCAAGATTCGACAGGGGCGAAGATATCAAACACTGAAGCTTTCTTT.

This sequence joins TRBV9 and TRBJ1-2, with 7 nucleotides matching TRBD1. This CDR3 has 14 residues. The J segment lost 2 bases and the V segment lost 3 bases, leaving 4 bases of the junction unmatched. Germline assignment: CDR1 SGDLS and CDR2 YYNGEE. The CDR3 DNA is TGTGCCAGCAGCGGACAGGGAGAGAACTATGGCTACACCTTC. Protein product: CASSGQGENYGYTF.

This chain uses TRBV6-5 with TRBJ1-2, with D perhaps matching TRBD1 (5 bases). The V end was cut by 6 bases, the J end by 2 bases, with 10 bases between. The CDR3 covers 13 residues. Germline lookup yields CDR1 MNHEY and CDR2 SVGAGI. Here the CDR3 DNA reads TGTGCCAGCAGGGCACAGGAAAACTATGGCTACACCTTC. This sequence encodes CASRAQENYGYTF.

The V gene is TRBV2, the J gene TRBJ2-7, with D possibly being TRBD2 (5 bases). The length of the CDR3 is 12 residues. V lost 7 bases to trimming and J lost 7 bases, with 14 bases between them. Germline V gives CDR1 SNHLY, CDR2 FYNNEI. The CDR3 protein is CASTLGPGEQYF. The CDR3 DNA reads TGTGCCAGCACCCTGGGTCCGGGAGAGCAGTACTTC.

J is TRBJ1-4 and V is TRBV2; 7 bases fit TRBD1. Germline values: CDR1 SNHLY, CDR2 FYNNEI. After removal of 8 bases from V and 0 bases from J, the junction contained 12 bases not matched to a gene. This CDR3 comprises 17 residues. CDR3 amino acids: CASSGDSRHPTNEKLFF. CDR3 DNA: TGTGCCAGCTCTGGGGACAGTCGACATCCAACTAATGAAAAACTGTTTTTT.

The CDR3 reads CASSSRASLETQYF. The CDR3 DNA reads TGTGCCAGCAGTTCGAGGGCCAGCCTAGAGACCCAGTACTTC. V is TRBV7-2 and J is TRBJ2-5; D is perhaps TRBD2 (5 bases). This CDR3 region has 14 residues. V gave up 6 bases and J gave up 4 bases, with 15 bases separating them. CDR1 is SGHTA, CDR2 FQGNSA, per germline.

The rearrangement uses TRBV19 and TRBJ2-6; the D gene is possibly TRBD1 (5 bases). Deletions cut 3 bases from V and 0 bases from J, with 12 bases between. Looked up from germline, CDR1 is LNHDA and CDR2 is SQIVND (reference sequence). The CDR3 runs to 17 residues. DNA for the CDR3: TGTGCCAGTAGTATCTGGGGCAGGTACTCTGGGGCCAACGTCCTGACTTTC. This encodes CASSIWGRYSGANVLTF.

The DNA for the CDR3 is TGCGCCAGCAGCTTGGGGAGACAGGTATCTGGAAACACCATATATTTT. It is translated as CASSLGRQVSGNTIYF. The chain joins TRBV5-1 to TRBJ1-3, with D tentatively TRBD1 (6 bases). Trimming shortened V by 0 bases and J by 1 base, and 11 bases separated the two germline ends. The V gene's germline CDR1 is SGHRS and CDR2 YFSETQ. The length of the CDR3 is 16 residues.

This chain links TRBV4-3 with TRBJ2-3; possibly TRBD2 for D (6 bases). Looked up from germline, CDR1 is LGHNA and CDR2 is YSLEER. This CDR3 has 14 residues. V was pared by 1 base and J by 4 bases, with 9 bases between. CDR3 sequence: CASSQVDYPDTQYF. The CDR3 DNA sequence: TGCGCCAGCAGCCAAGTGGACTATCCAGATACGCAGTATTTT.

This chain joins TRBV1 and TRBJ2-5; the D call TRBD2 from the table was never checked on the DNA. TRBV1 is a listed pseudogene. This CDR3 spans 17 amino acids. CDR3 coding DNA: TGCACCAGCAGCCAAGTTTTAGCGGGGGGTTTACAAGAGACCCAGTACTTC. Its translation is CTSSQVLAGGLQETQYF.

This chain connects TRBV5-1 to TRBJ2-6; D might be TRBD1 (6 bases). V lost 0 bases and J lost 2, with 6 bases in between. Germline loops: CDR1 SGHRS, CDR2 YFSETQ. This CDR3 comprises 15 residues. The DNA of the CDR3 is TGCGCCAGCAGCTTGGAGGGGGCTGGGGCCAACGTCCTGACTTTC. Its protein is CASSLEGAGANVLTF. Full variable domain (rest looked up from reference TRBV5-1 and TRBJ2-6): KAGVTQTPRYLIKTRGQQVTLSCSPISGHRSVSWYQQTPGQGLQFLFEYFSETQRNKGNFPGRFSGRQFSNSRSEMNVSTLELGDSALYLCASSLEGAGANVLTFGAGSRLTVL.

The chain couples TRBV29-1 to TRBJ2-1; TRBD2 matches 10 bases. The CDR3 contains 13 residues. The germline CDR1 and CDR2 sequences are SQVTM and ANQGSEA. V shed 6 bases and J 5 bases; nucleotides not matched to a gene: 4. CDR3 DNA sequence: TGCAGCGTGACTAGCGGGCCCCACAATGAGCAGTTCTTC. The encoded protein is CSVTSGPHNEQFF.

This clone has just a few counts. The CDR3 DNA follows: TGTGCCAGCAGCGTGCGGGGGGCGGTTTACGAGCAGTACTTC. As protein: CASSVRGAVYEQYF. This chain links TRBV7-2 with TRBJ2-7, with TRBD2 identical over 8 bases. This CDR3 is built from 14 residues. With 5 bases clipped from V and 4 bases from J, the junction kept 7 bases outside the gene matches. Looked up from germline, CDR1 is SGHTA and CDR2 is FQGNSA.

The chain carries TRBV5-1 and TRBJ2-5; 8 nucleotides align to TRBD2. Trimming removed 3 bases from V and 2 bases from J; junction bases left unmatched: 15. CDR3 length: 18 residues. CDR1 and CDR2 from the germline V gene are SGHRS and YFSETQ. The CDR3 loop reads CASSYWGLVGGEQETQYF. CDR3 nucleotides: TGCGCCAGCAGCTACTGGGGACTAGTGGGAGGTGAGCAAGAGACCCAGTACTTC.

This clone was found once. This CDR3 is also generated by other DNA sequences in the sample. The chain combines TRBV6-5 with TRBJ1-1; D ambiguous. Germline CDR1 and CDR2: MNHEY and SVGAGI. The CDR3 sequence is 11 residues long. V was trimmed by 2 bases and J by 8 bases, leaving 6 bases between them. CDR3 residues: CASSYRGEAFF. Written as DNA, the CDR3 is TGTGCCAGCAGTTACCGAGGGGAAGCTTTCTTT.

The gene calls are TRBV13 and TRBJ2-3; 8 bases match TRBD2. The CDR3 is made up of 13 amino acids. V was clipped by 5 bases and J by 7 bases; unmatched bases: 5. CDR1 and CDR2 (germline): PRHDT, FYEKMQ (reference sequence). The CDR3 DNA reads TGTGCCAGCAGCGCGGGACTAGAAAATACGCAGTATTTT. It codes for CASSAGLENTQYF. The full variable domain, its missing parts supplied by reference TRBV13 and TRBJ2-3, is AAGVIQSPRHLIKEKRETATLKCYPIPRHDTVYWYQQGPGQDPQFLISFYEKMQSDKGSIPDRFSAQQFSDYHSELNMSSLELGDSALYFCASSAGLENTQYFGPGTRLTVL.

Only a few counts were recorded for this clone. The chain uses TRBV7-9 and TRBJ1-1, with 7 bases lining up with TRBD1. After removal of 6 bases from V and 6 bases from J, the junction contained 4 bases not matched to a gene. CDR3 length: 12 residues. Germline-derived CDR1 and CDR2 are SEHNR and FQNEAQ (reference sequence). The CDR3 DNA follows: TGTGCCAGCAGTCGACAGGGCCCTGAAGCTTTCTTT. This codes for CASSRQGPEAFF.